A selection of T cell receptor beta chains follows, all from one sample in a study of shared clonotypes between healthy human individuals. Only in-frame clones appear in the TCRdb table, and some are missing; sequencing was by immunoSEQ multiplex PCR. The table shows some 1 million clones, with 65% to 80% occurring only once. Sequencing was carried out using memory CD4+ T cells sorted from blood. The receptors derive from a man between 18 and 29 years old in good health. Both conserved end residues are part of each CDR3. Each record gives: clone size, D gene, V gene, J gene, CDR3 protein, CDR3 DNA. The D gene is left open where the match is weak. The size entry is marked missing in some rows and otherwise reads once, few, many or a size class.

NA	TRBD2	TRBV5-4	TRBJ2-7	CASSPHKSGLAYEQYF	TGTGCCAGCAGCCCCCATAAGTCTGGACTAGCCTACGAGCAGTACTTC
once	NA	TRBV7-9	TRBJ2-1	CASSSGSTWGNEQFF	TGTGCCAGCAGTTCGGGATCGACATGGGGCAATGAGCAGTTCTTC
NA	NA	TRBV6-1	TRBJ2-7	CASSEGHTGWEQYF	TGTGCCAGCAGTGAAGGACATACCGGGTGGGAGCAGTACTTC
NA	NA	TRBV2	TRBJ2-5	CASSEGGGETQYF	TGTGCCAGCAGTGAAGGGGGCGGAGAGACCCAGTACTTC
many	TRBD1	TRBV7-9	TRBJ2-3	CASSLGQGKADTQYF	TGTGCCAGCAGCTTGGGACAGGGGAAGGCAGATACGCAGTATTTT
NA	TRBD1	TRBV14	TRBJ1-4	CASSQPTWDREDEKLFF	TGTGCCAGCAGCCAACCCACGTGGGACAGGGAGGATGAAAAACTGTTTTTT
NA	TRBD1	TRBV10-1	TRBJ2-7	CASRETQGSEQYF	TGCGCCAGCAGGGAAACACAGGGGTCCGAGCAGTACTTC
NA	TRBD1	TRBV6-5	TRBJ2-3	CASRTGQGGTDTQYF	TGTGCCAGCAGGACCGGACAGGGAGGCACAGATACGCAGTATTTT
NA	NA	TRBV19	TRBJ2-5	CASSNQQETQYF	TGTGCCAGTAGTAATCAGCAAGAGACCCAGTACTTC
NA	NA	TRBV6-1	TRBJ1-5	CASSEAHGQPQHF	TGTGCCAGCAGTGAAGCGCATGGGCAGCCCCAGCATTTT
few	TRBD2	TRBV10-3	TRBJ2-1	CAISGTAGGNDEQFF	TGTGCCATCAGCGGGACGGCGGGAGGGAACGATGAGCAGTTCTTC
NA	NA	TRBV30	TRBJ1-1	CAWSRADEAFF	TGTGCCTGGAGCAGAGCTGATGAAGCTTTCTTT
once	TRBD1	TRBV19	TRBJ1-1	CASRGQYGMNTEAFF	TGTGCCAGTAGGGGACAGTACGGCATGAACACTGAAGCTTTCTTT
NA	TRBD1	TRBV2	TRBJ2-7	CASSGDRDSYEQYF	TGTGCCAGCTCCGGGGACAGAGACTCCTACGAGCAGTACTTC
NA	NA	TRBV27	TRBJ2-7	CASSLLGRTHNEQYF	TGTGCCAGCAGTTTATTAGGCCGAACCCACAACGAGCAGTACTTC
few	NA	TRBV9	TRBJ2-1	CASSVAPSGYNEQFF	TGTGCCAGCAGCGTAGCTCCCAGCGGCTACAATGAGCAGTTCTTC
many	NA	TRBV6-6	TRBJ2-7	CASSYSEVGLYF	TGTGCCAGCAGTTACTCGGAGGTCGGGCTGTACTTC
few	NA	TRBV7-8	TRBJ1-5	CASSPVDSEGPQHF	TGTGCCAGCAGCCCAGTGGACAGTGAGGGCCCCCAGCATTTT
NA	NA	TRBV11-2	TRBJ2-1	CASSSTRVGEQFF	TGTGCCAGCAGCTCGACCAGGGTTGGTGAGCAGTTCTTC
NA	NA	TRBV5-4	TRBJ1-6	CASSSSAGNSPLHF	TGTGCCAGCAGCTCATCCGCAGGGAATTCACCCCTCCACTTT
NA	NA	TRBV9	TRBJ2-7	CAFLRGFYEQYF	TGTGCCTTTTTGAGGGGATTCTACGAGCAGTACTTC
NA	NA	TRBV5-8	TRBJ2-6	CASPLALVGGANVLTF	TGTGCCAGCCCCCTAGCCTTAGTCGGTGGGGCCAACGTCCTGACTTTC
NA	NA	TRBV7-9	TRBJ2-5	CASSFGQNPQETQYF	TGTGCCAGCAGCTTTGGACAGAACCCACAAGAGACCCAGTACTTC
NA	NA	TRBV7-8	TRBJ2-7	CASTRNPGSEQYF	TGTGCCAGCACCCGCAACCCGGGGAGCGAGCAGTACTTC
NA	TRBD2	TRBV7-2	TRBJ2-2	CASSSMGLAGAGELFF	TGTGCCAGCAGCTCCATGGGACTAGCGGGAGCTGGGGAGCTGTTTTTT
NA	NA	TRBV5-3	TRBJ2-7	CARSGRPGPNYEQYF	TGTGCCAGAAGCGGGCGTCCGGGACCGAATTACGAGCAGTACTTC
few	TRBD2	TRBV7-3	TRBJ2-3	CASSTGLARTDTQYF	TGTGCCAGCAGCACTGGACTAGCCCGCACAGATACGCAGTATTTT
NA	TRBD1	TRBV7-9	TRBJ1-3	CASRSGTGPSGNTIYF	TGTGCCAGCAGATCCGGGACAGGGCCCTCTGGAAACACCATATATTTT
NA	TRBD2	TRBV19	TRBJ2-2	CASHGAPRGGPTGELFF	TGTGCCAGCCACGGTGCCCCGCGGGGGGGACCCACCGGGGAGCTGTTTTTT
NA	TRBD2	TRBV2	TRBJ2-3	CASSVLSGVSDTQYF	TGTGCCAGCAGTGTGCTTAGCGGGGTATCAGATACGCAGTATTTT
NA	NA	TRBV28	TRBJ1-1	CASSLKGSEAFF	TGTGCCAGCAGTTTAAAGGGCAGTGAAGCTTTCTTT
NA	TRBD2	TRBV5-1	TRBJ2-4	CASSLNGGGKNIQYF	TGCGCCAGCAGCTTAAACGGGGGAGGGAAAAACATTCAGTACTTC
NA	NA	TRBV27	TRBJ2-5	CASSRNREETQYF	TGTGCCAGCAGCAGGAACAGGGAAGAGACCCAGTACTTC
NA	TRBD1	TRBV7-9	TRBJ1-6	CASSRGTGLWSPLHF	TGTGCCAGCAGCCGAGGGACAGGGTTGTGGTCACCCCTCCACTTT
few	NA	TRBV7-2	TRBJ1-6	CASSFSLWRANNSPLHF	TGTGCCAGCAGCTTTTCCCTGTGGAGGGCTAATAATTCACCCCTCCACTTT
NA	TRBD2	TRBV5-4	TRBJ2-1	CASSLQREGLGNEQFF	TGTGCCAGCAGCTTACAGCGGGAGGGCCTCGGCAATGAGCAGTTCTTC
NA	NA	TRBV10-3	TRBJ1-3	CANSDTGSSGNTIYF	TGTGCCAACTCCGATACAGGGAGCTCTGGAAACACCATATATTTT
once	NA	TRBV30	TRBJ2-5	CASEEHQETQYF	TGTGCCTCTGAGGAACACCAAGAGACCCAGTACTTC